Presented here are 26 T cell receptor beta chains from one specimen sequenced in a study of siplizumab effects on memory and regulatory T cells. Produced via immunoSEQ multiplex PCR; TCRdb's table is partial and in-frame only. The sample carries approximately 94,000 clones, approximately 94% recorded once. The sample comprised non-Treg CD4+ T cells sorted from blood. These receptors were obtained from a human donor in good health.

The chain combines TRBV2 with TRBJ1-1; D not certain. V lost 2 bases to trimming and J lost 1 base, with 8 bases between them. Germline values: CDR1 SNHLY, CDR2 FYNNEI. The CDR3 runs 14 residues. CDR3 bases: TGTGCCAGCAGTGAAAGGGCAGAGAACACTGAAGCTTTCTTT. This gives the protein CASSERAENTEAFF.

The chain uses TRBV18 and TRBJ2-3; 8 positions match TRBD2. The CDR3 runs 17 residues. In germline, CDR1 is KGHSH, CDR2 LQKENI. V lost 3 bases, J lost 3 bases, and 11 bases stayed unmatched. The DNA for the CDR3 is TGTGCCAGCTCACCGGAAGCGAGCGGGAGTAAAACAGATACGCAGTATTTT. The encoded protein is CASSPEASGSKTDTQYF.

The chain is built from TRBV2 and TRBJ2-5; TRBD2 matches at 8 bases. The J call is doubtful: the DNA matches TRBJ2-7 better. In germline, CDR1 is SNHLY, CDR2 FYNNEI. This CDR3 is 15 amino acids long. CDR3 sequence (DNA): TGTGCCAGCAGTGGGGGACTAGAGGTATCCTACGAGCAGTACTTC. This codes for CASSGGLEVSYEQYF.

The J gene is TRBJ1-6, the V gene TRBV4-1, with a tentative D call TRBD1 (5 bases). The CDR3 runs to 14 residues. V was cut by 4 bases and J by 9 bases, with 13 bases left in between. CDR1 is MGHRA, CDR2 YSYEKL, per germline. CDR3 residues: CASSLKIGASPLHF. CDR3 sequence (DNA): TGCGCCAGCAGCCTAAAAATAGGGGCTTCACCCCTCCACTTT.

The J gene is TRBJ1-1, the V gene TRBV18; D is perhaps TRBD1 (5 bases). V was pared by 2 bases and J by 3 bases, with 13 bases between. This CDR3 region has 15 residues. In germline, CDR1 is KGHSH, CDR2 LQKENI. The CDR3 loop is CASSPSRDGDTEAFF. The DNA for the CDR3 is TGTGCCAGCTCACCATCCCGGGACGGTGACACTGAAGCTTTCTTT.

The V gene is TRBV6-6, the J gene TRBJ1-1; the D is unclear. Trimming stripped 5 bases from V and 3 bases from J, with 16 bases between. The CDR3 is 15 amino acids. Germline CDR1 and CDR2: MNHNY and SVGAGI (reference sequence). The CDR3 loop reads CASSGPSGGDTEAFF. CDR3 nucleotides: TGTGCCAGCAGTGGGCCGTCAGGAGGAGACACTGAAGCTTTCTTT.

This clone has only one observation. The gene calls are TRBV10-1 and TRBJ2-7; a weak D match, TRBD2 (5 bases). Per the germline V gene, CDR1 is WNHNN and CDR2 is SYGVQD (reference sequence). V lost 0 bases to trimming and J lost 5 bases, with 8 bases between them. This CDR3 region has 13 residues. CDR3 loop: CASSESPGNEQYF. The CDR3 DNA is TGCGCCAGCAGTGAGTCGCCCGGGAACGAGCAGTACTTC.

The chain combines TRBV28 with TRBJ1-5, with TRBD1 as a possible D gene (6 bases). CDR1 and CDR2 from the germline V gene are MDHEN and SYDVKM. V dropped 5 bases and J dropped 2 bases, with 13 bases sitting between them. The CDR3 contains 15 residues. CDR3 nucleotides: TGTGCCAGCAGTCCTAGGGGGAAGGGCAATCAGCCCCAGCATTTT. It encodes CASSPRGKGNQPQHF.

The V gene is TRBV27, the J gene TRBJ2-3, with D possibly being TRBD2 (6 bases). V was pared by 7 bases and J by 0 bases, with 8 bases between. CDR3 length: 13 residues. Germline assignment: CDR1 MNHEY and CDR2 SMNVEV (reference sequence). The CDR3 nucleotides read TGTGCCAGCATTAGCGGAAGCACAGATACGCAGTATTTT. Amino acids: CASISGSTDTQYF.

This chain links TRBV5-1 with TRBJ1-2; D is unclear. The CDR3 covers 14 residues. The V gene's germline CDR1 is SGHRS and CDR2 YFSETQ. V was pared by 1 base and J by 5 bases, with 12 bases between. The chain's CDR3 is CASSLNLEGYGYTF. DNA for the CDR3: TGCGCCAGCAGCTTGAACTTGGAAGGATATGGCTACACCTTC. The variable domain in full, with the rest retrieved from reference TRBV5-1 and TRBJ1-2, is KAGVTQTPRYLIKTRGQQVTLSCSPISGHRSVSWYQQTPGQGLQFLFEYFSETQRNKGNFPGRFSGRQFSNSRSEMNVSTLELGDSALYLCASSLNLEGYGYTFGSGTRLTVV.

The genes are TRBV6-5 and TRBJ2-7, with a possible D match to TRBD2 (6 bases). V was cut by 7 bases and J by 3 bases, with 13 bases left in between. The CDR3 contains 13 residues. CDR1 and CDR2 from the germline V gene are MNHEY and SVGAGI. In DNA form, the CDR3 reads TGTGCCAGCATAAGGCAGGGAGGCTACGAGCAGTACTTC. It specifies CASIRQGGYEQYF.

The gene calls are TRBV28 and TRBJ1-6; D remains unclear. Germline CDR1 reads MDHEN; CDR2 reads SYDVKM. Trimming pared 3 bases from V and 10 bases from J, leaving 10 bases between. The CDR3 runs 13 residues. For the CDR3, the DNA is TGTGCCAGCAGTTTTTTTCACAAGTCACCCCTCCACTTT. Translated: CASSFFHKSPLHF.

This sequence joins TRBV12-5 and TRBJ2-1; 10 bases are shared with TRBD2. Germline V lookup: CDR1 LGHNT, CDR2 FRNRAP. Unmatched junction bases numbered 18, after V lost 5 bases and J lost 5 bases. The CDR3 runs to 19 residues. CDR3 protein: CASGPGRSKGLAFNNEQFF. DNA of the CDR3: TGTGCTAGTGGTCCTGGGAGATCGAAGGGACTAGCGTTTAACAATGAGCAGTTCTTC.

The chain combines TRBV11-2 with TRBJ2-1; TRBD2 agrees at 13 bases. Germline CDR1 reads SGHAT; CDR2 reads FQNNGV. Germline trimming cut 1 base from V and 0 bases from J; bases unmatched to any gene: 3. The CDR3 has 18 residues. This CDR3 is CASSLVRTSGSSYNEQFF. For the CDR3, the DNA is TGTGCCAGCAGCTTAGTCCGGACTAGCGGGAGCTCCTACAATGAGCAGTTCTTC.

CDR3 sequence reads: CASRGYSGNTIYF. The CDR3 DNA sequence: TGTGCCAGCAGGGGCTACTCTGGAAACACCATATATTTT. The chain uses TRBV9 and TRBJ1-3; unclear D gene. With 5 bases removed from V and 0 bases from J, the gap between germline ends came to 6 bases. Germline V lookup: CDR1 SGDLS, CDR2 YYNGEE. The CDR3 is made up of 13 amino acids.

V and J are TRBV14 and TRBJ1-3; a possible D gene is TRBD1 (5 bases). This CDR3 is 14 amino acids long. Germline CDR1 and CDR2: SGHDN and FVKESK. V was clipped by 5 bases and J by 0 bases, with 8 bases between them. The DNA for the CDR3 is TGTGCCAGCAGCGCAGGGTACTCTGGAAACACCATATATTTT. As protein: CASSAGYSGNTIYF.

The chain carries TRBV7-3 and TRBJ2-1; 7 bases agree with TRBD2. Germline V gene sequence: CDR1 SGHTA, CDR2 FQGTGA. The CDR3 sequence is 18 residues long. V lost 2 bases, J lost 5 bases, and 15 bases stayed unmatched. The CDR3 nucleotides are TGTGCCAGCAGCTTATTGTCTCGTTTAACGGGAGGAAACAATGAGCAGTTCTTC. This gives the protein CASSLLSRLTGGNNEQFF.

The V and J genes are TRBV19 and TRBJ2-6, with TRBD2 matching 9 bases. V lost 1 base and J lost 0; bases outside the gene matches: 7. The CDR3 is 19 amino acids. Germline V gene sequence: CDR1 LNHDA, CDR2 SQIVND (reference sequence). The CDR3 sequence is CASSIASGTASSGANVLTF. The CDR3 nucleotides are TGTGCCAGTAGTATAGCTAGCGGGACGGCTAGCTCTGGGGCCAACGTCCTGACTTTC.

The chain joins TRBV28 to TRBJ2-2; D possibly corresponds to TRBD1 (6 bases). The CDR3 runs to 15 residues. Trimming took 7 bases from V and 5 from J, leaving 17 bases between them. CDR1 and CDR2 (germline): MDHEN, SYDVKM. CDR3 in amino acids: CASIGTPVVTGELFF. Written as DNA, the CDR3 is TGTGCCAGCATCGGGACACCGGTTGTTACCGGGGAGCTGTTTTTT.

This clone was seen just once. This sequence joins TRBV28 and TRBJ2-6; tentatively, D is TRBD1 (5 bases). This CDR3 is built from 14 residues. Per germline, CDR1 MDHEN and CDR2 SYDVKM. Deletions cut 8 bases from V and 0 bases from J, with 8 bases between. The CDR3 region is CASHDSSGANVLTF. The CDR3, as DNA: TGTGCCAGCCATGACAGCTCTGGGGCCAACGTCCTGACTTTC.

With respect to this clone: This sample includes further DNA sequences coding for the same CDR3. The chain recombines TRBV5-1 with TRBJ1-5; D gene uncertain. The CDR3 runs 14 residues. Germline V CDR1 and CDR2: SGHRS, YFSETQ. Trimming removed 0 bases from V and 2 bases from J, with 6 bases in between. DNA of the CDR3: TGCGCCAGCAGCTTGGAAGGAGGCAATCAGCCCCAGCATTTT. This codes for CASSLEGGNQPQHF.

This rearrangement joins TRBV28 to TRBJ2-7; TRBD2 matches at 13 bases. V was clipped by 2 bases and J by 6 bases; unmatched bases: 10. The CDR3 has 17 residues. Germline loops: CDR1 MDHEN, CDR2 SYDVKM. The CDR3 loop is CASSLGRTSGRVREQYF. CDR3 bases: TGTGCCAGCAGTTTAGGCCGGACTAGCGGGAGAGTACGCGAGCAGTACTTC.

The V call is TRBV19, the J call TRBJ1-2; TRBD1 aligns across 11 bases. Germline V CDR1 and CDR2: LNHDA, SQIVND (reference sequence). J gave up 8 bases and V 1 base, and 3 bases lay outside the gene matches. The CDR3 contains 14 residues. The CDR3 DNA follows: TGTGCCAGTAGTATAGTGGACAGGGGGCGCGGCTACACCTTC. Translated, it gives CASSIVDRGRGYTF. The variable domain in full, with the rest retrieved from reference TRBV19 and TRBJ1-2, is DGGITQSPKYLFRKEGQNVTLSCEQNLNHDAMYWYRQDPGQGLRLIYYSQIVNDFQKGDIAEGYSVSREKKESFPLTVTSAQKNPTAFYLCASSIVDRGRGYTFGSGTRLTVV.

J is TRBJ1-2 and V is TRBV5-4, with D unclear. This CDR3 is 14 amino acids long. The V gene's germline CDR1 is SGHNT and CDR2 YYREEE (reference sequence). With 0 bases removed from V and 4 bases from J, the gap between germline ends came to 10 bases. This CDR3 reads CASSLATSSYGYTF. The CDR3 coding sequence is TGTGCCAGCAGCTTGGCCACGAGTAGCTATGGCTACACCTTC. The full variable domain, with the rest looked up from reference TRBV5-4 and TRBJ1-2, is ETGVTQSPTHLIKTRGQQVTLRCSSQSGHNTVSWYQQALGQGPQFIFQYYREEENGRGNFPPRFSGLQFPNYSSELNVNALELDDSALYLCASSLATSSYGYTFGSGTRLTVV.

CDR3: CASSDRVGDEAFF. For the CDR3, the DNA is TGTGCCAGCTCAGACAGGGTGGGGGATGAAGCTTTCTTT. This chain uses TRBV18 with TRBJ1-1; 7 bases match TRBD1. After removal of 5 bases from V and 7 bases from J, the junction contained 7 bases not matched to a gene. This CDR3 is built from 13 residues. The germline gives CDR1 KGHSH, CDR2 LQKENI. Drawing the rest from reference TRBV18 and TRBJ1-1, the complete variable domain is NAGVMQNPRHLVRRRGQEARLRCSPMKGHSHVYWYRQLPEEGLKFMVYLQKENIIDESGMPKERFSAEFPKEGPSILRIQQVVRGDSAAYFCASSDRVGDEAFFGQGTRLTVV.

The CDR3 loop reads CASSGSGGVMLNQPQHF. CDR3 DNA sequence: TGTGCCAGCAGTGGATCTGGTGGGGTAATGCTCAATCAGCCCCAGCATTTT. The chain uses TRBV6-1 and TRBJ1-5; the D is unclear. V gave up 4 bases and J gave up 3 bases, with 19 bases separating them. The CDR3 loop spans 17 amino acids. Per germline, CDR1 MNHNS and CDR2 SASEGT.